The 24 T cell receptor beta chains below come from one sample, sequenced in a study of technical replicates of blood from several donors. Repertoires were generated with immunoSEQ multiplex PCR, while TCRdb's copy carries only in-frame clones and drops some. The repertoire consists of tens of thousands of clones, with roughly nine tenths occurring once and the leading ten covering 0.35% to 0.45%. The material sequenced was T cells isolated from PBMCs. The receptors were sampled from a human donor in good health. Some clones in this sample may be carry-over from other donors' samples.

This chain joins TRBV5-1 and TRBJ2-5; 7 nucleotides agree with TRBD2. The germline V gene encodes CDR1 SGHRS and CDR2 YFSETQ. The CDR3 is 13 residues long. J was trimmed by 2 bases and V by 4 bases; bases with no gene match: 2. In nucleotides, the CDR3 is TGCGCCAGCAGCCTACTAGCGCAAGAGACCCAGTACTTC. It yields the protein CASSLLAQETQYF.

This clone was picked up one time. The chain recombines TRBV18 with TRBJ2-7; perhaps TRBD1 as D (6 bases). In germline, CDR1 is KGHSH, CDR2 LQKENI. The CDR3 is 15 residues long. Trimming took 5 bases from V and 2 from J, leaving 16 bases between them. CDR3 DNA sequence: TGTGCCAGCTCAGCGAGGACAGAAGATGCCTACGAGCAGTACTTC. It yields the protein CASSARTEDAYEQYF. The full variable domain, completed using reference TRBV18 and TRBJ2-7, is NAGVMQNPRHLVRRRGQEARLRCSPMKGHSHVYWYRQLPEEGLKFMVYLQKENIIDESGMPKERFSAEFPKEGPSILRIQQVVRGDSAAYFCASSARTEDAYEQYFGPGTRLTVT.

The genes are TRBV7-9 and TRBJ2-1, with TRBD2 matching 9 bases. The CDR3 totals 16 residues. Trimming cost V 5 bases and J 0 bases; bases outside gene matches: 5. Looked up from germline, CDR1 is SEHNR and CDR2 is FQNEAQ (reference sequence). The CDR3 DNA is TGTGCCAGCAGCCCCCGACTAGCGGCCTCCTACAATGAGCAGTTCTTC. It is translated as CASSPRLAASYNEQFF.

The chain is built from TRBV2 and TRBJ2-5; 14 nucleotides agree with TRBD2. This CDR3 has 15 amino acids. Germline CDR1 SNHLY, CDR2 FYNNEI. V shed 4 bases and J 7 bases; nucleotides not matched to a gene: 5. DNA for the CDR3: TGTGCCAGCAGTGGGGGGACTAGCGGGAGTGGGACCCAGTACTTC. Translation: CASSGGTSGSGTQYF. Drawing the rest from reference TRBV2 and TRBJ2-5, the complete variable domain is EPEVTQTPSHQVTQMGQEVILRCVPISNHLYFYWYRQILGQKVEFLVSFYNNEISEKSEIFDDQFSVERPDGSNFTLKIRSTKLEDSAMYFCASSGGTSGSGTQYFGPGTRLLVL.

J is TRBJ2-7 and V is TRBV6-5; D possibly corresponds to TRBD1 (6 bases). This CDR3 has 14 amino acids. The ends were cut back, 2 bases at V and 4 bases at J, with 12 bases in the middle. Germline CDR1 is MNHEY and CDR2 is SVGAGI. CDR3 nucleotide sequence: TGTGCCAGCAGTTACGGGCAGGGGTCGTACGAGCAGTACTTC. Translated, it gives CASSYGQGSYEQYF.

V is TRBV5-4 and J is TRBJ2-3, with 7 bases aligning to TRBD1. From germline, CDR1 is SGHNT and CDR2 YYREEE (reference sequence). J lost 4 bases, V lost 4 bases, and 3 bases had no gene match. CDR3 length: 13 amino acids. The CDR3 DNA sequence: TGTGCCAGCAGCCTCCAGGGGGCAGATACGCAGTATTTT. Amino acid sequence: CASSLQGADTQYF.

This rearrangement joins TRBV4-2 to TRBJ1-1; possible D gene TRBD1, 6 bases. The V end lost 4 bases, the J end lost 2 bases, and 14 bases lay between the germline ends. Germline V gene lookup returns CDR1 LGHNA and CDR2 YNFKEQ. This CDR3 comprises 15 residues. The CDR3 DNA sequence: TGTGCCAGCAGCCTGGAGGGGGGGGGTAACACTGAAGCTTTCTTT. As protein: CASSLEGGGNTEAFF.

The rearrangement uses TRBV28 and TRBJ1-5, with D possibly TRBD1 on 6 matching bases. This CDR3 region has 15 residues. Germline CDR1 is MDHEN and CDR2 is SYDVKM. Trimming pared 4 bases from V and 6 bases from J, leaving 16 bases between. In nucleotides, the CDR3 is TGTGCCAGCAGTTCGGGACAAGTGAATAGTCAGCCCCAGCATTTT. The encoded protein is CASSSGQVNSQPQHF. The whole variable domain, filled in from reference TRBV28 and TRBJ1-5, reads DVKVTQSSRYLVKRTGEKVFLECVQDMDHENMFWYRQDPGLGLRLIYFSYDVKMKEKGDIPEGYSVSREKKERFSLILESASTNQTSMYLCASSSGQVNSQPQHFGDGTRLSIL.

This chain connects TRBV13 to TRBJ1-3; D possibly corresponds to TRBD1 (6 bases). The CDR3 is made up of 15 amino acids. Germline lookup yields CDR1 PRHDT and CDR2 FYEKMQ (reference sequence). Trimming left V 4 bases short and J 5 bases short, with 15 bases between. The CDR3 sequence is CASSSSGTRRNTIYF. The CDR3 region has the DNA TGTGCCAGCAGCTCAAGCGGGACACGAAGAAACACCATATATTTT.

Here the CDR3 DNA reads TGTGCCAGTAGTTGGGCAGCTAATGAAAAACTGTTTTTT. Its protein product is CASSWAANEKLFF. The V gene is TRBV19, the J gene TRBJ1-4; no definite D call. The germline V and J ends were trimmed by 5 bases and 3 bases, with 7 bases remaining between them. Germline V gene sequence: CDR1 LNHDA, CDR2 SQIVND (reference sequence). The CDR3 runs 13 residues.

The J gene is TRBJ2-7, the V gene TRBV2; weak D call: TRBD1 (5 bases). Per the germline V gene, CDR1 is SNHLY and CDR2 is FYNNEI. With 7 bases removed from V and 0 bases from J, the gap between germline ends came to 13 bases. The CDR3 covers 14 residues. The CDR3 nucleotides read TGTGCCAGCATGGGGCAGGGTGTCTCCTACGAGCAGTACTTC. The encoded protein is CASMGQGVSYEQYF.

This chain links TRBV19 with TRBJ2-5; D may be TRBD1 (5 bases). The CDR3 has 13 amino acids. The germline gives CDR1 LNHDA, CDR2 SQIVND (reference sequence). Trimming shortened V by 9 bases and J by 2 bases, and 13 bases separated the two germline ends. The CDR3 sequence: CASRQRSQETQYF. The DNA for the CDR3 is TGTGCCAGCAGACAGAGATCACAAGAGACCCAGTACTTC.

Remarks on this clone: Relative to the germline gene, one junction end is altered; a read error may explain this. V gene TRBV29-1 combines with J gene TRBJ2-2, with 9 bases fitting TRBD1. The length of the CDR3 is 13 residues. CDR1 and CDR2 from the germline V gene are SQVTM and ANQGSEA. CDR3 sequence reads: CSGGQGGTGEPFF. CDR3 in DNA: TGCAGCGGGGGACAGGGAGGGACCGGGGAGCCGTTTTTT.

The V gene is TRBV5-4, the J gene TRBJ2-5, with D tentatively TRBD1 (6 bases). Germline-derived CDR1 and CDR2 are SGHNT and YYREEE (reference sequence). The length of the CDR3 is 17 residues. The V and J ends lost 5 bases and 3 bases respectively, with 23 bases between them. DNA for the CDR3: TGTGCCAGCAGAGGGTCCTTCCGGGACACGGATAAAGAGACCCAGTACTTC. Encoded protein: CASRGSFRDTDKETQYF.

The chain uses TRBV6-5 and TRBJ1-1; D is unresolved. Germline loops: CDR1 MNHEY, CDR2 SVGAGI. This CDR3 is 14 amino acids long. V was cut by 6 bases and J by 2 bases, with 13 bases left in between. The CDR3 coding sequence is TGTGCCAGCAGCCTCAGACACACCAACACTGAAGCTTTCTTT. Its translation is CASSLRHTNTEAFF.

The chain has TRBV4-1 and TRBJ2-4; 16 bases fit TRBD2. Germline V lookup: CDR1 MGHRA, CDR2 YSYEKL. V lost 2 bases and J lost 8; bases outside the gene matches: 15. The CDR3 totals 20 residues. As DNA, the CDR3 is TGCGCCAGCAGCCAACTGGGACTAGCGGGAGGGAAATTATGGACGGACATTCAGTACTTC. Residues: CASSQLGLAGGKLWTDIQYF.

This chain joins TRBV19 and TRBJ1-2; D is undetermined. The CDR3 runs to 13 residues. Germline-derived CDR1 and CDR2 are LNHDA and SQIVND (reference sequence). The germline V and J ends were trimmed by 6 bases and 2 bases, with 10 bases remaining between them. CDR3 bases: TGTGCCAGTAGCGTAACGGGGAACTATGGCTACACCTTC. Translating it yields CASSVTGNYGYTF.

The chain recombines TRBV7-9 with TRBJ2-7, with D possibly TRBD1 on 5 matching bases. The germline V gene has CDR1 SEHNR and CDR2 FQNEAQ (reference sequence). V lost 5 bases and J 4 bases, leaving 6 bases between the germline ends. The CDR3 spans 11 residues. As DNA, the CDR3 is TGTGCCAGCAGCACAGGTTACGAGCAGTACTTC. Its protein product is CASSTGYEQYF.

CDR3 nucleotide sequence: TGTGCCAGCAGCGTAGGTCCAGGGGCAGAGACCCAGTACTTC. This gives the protein CASSVGPGAETQYF. V gene TRBV9 combines with J gene TRBJ2-5, with D perhaps TRBD1 (6 bases). The length of the CDR3 is 14 residues. Germline loops: CDR1 SGDLS, CDR2 YYNGEE. Trimming took 0 bases from V and 4 from J, leaving 10 bases between them.

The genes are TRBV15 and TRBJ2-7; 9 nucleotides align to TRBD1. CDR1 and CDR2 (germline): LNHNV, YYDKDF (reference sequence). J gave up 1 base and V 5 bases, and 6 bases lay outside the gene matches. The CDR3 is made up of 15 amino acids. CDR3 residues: CATSGGTGPSYEQYF. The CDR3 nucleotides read TGTGCCACCAGCGGGGGGACAGGGCCATCCTACGAGCAGTACTTC.

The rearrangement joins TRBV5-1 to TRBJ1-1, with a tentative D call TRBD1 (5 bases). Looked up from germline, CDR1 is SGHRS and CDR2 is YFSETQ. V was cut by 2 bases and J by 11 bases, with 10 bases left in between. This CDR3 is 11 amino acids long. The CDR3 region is CASSLGAAAFF. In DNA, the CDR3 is TGCGCCAGCAGCTTAGGGGCGGCGGCTTTCTTT.

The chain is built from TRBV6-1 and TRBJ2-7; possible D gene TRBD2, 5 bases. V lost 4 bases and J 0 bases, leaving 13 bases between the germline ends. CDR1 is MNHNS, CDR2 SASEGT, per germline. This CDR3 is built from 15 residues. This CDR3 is CASSVGRRGSYEQYF. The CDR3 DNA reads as TGTGCCAGCAGTGTGGGTCGACGGGGCTCCTACGAGCAGTACTTC.

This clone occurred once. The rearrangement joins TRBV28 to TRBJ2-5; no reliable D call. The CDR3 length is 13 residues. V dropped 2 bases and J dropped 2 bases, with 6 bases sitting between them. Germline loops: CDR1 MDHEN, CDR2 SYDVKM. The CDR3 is CASSLPPQETQYF. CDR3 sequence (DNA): TGTGCCAGCAGTTTACCTCCTCAAGAGACCCAGTACTTC.

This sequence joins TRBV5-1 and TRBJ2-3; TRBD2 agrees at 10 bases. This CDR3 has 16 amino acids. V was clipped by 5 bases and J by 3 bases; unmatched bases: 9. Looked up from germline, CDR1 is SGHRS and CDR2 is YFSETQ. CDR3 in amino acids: CASSSGTSDGTDTQYF. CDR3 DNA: TGCGCCAGCAGTTCCGGGACTAGCGATGGGACAGATACGCAGTATTTT.